This T cell receptor beta chain was profiled in a study of OX40 agonist ivuxolimab in advanced cancers. Assay: immunoSEQ multiplex PCR; the TCRdb copy retains only in-frame clones and omits some. The repertoire has over 50,000 clones, around four fifths of them found once; the top ten carry 3% to 4.5%. A word on this clone: Its specificity is not known.

Study-level findings and limits: At 0.1 to 3.0 mg/kg, clonal expansion of CD4+ and CD8+ blood T cells had occurred by week 6.

Looked up from germline, CDR1 is MNHNS and CDR2 is SASEGT. With 6 bases removed from V and 0 bases from J, the gap between germline ends came to 10 bases. This CDR3 spans 14 amino acids. The receptor was derived from an adult with an advanced solid tumor such as melanoma, head and neck, liver or kidney cancer. This chain links TRBV6-1 with TRBJ2-3; D possibly corresponds to TRBD1 (6 bases). The sequenced sample was CD4+ or CD8+ T cells sorted from blood, obtained in a trial of the OX40 agonist ivuxolimab. The CDR3 region has the DNA TGTGCCAGCAGAAGGACAGAGAGCACAGATACGCAGTATTTT. Residues: CASRRTESTDTQYF.